This T cell receptor beta chain is from a study of circulating CD8 cells and anti-PD-1 response in melanoma. The wider study: Every 2 weeks, patients got 3 mg/kg nivolumab intravenously.

Findings and limits, study-wide: Experiments were generally run without replicates. Tumor reactivity was tested by peptide assays on expanded sorted subsets.

From live CD3+CD8+TCRalphabeta+ cells, four PD-1 and/or TIGIT subsets were sorted. Germline-derived CDR1 and CDR2 are SGHNT and YYREEE (reference sequence). Trimming left V 3 bases short and J 2 bases short, with 6 bases between. There are 12 residues in the CDR3. By its share, this clonotype is large. Its antigen is unknown. TCR libraries were prepared from 15 ng of total RNA with the QIAseq Immune Repertoire TCR panel. TCRdb fed the reads into MiXCR, producing one record per CDR3 protein. This table holds 300 to 400 distinct CDR3 sequences, around 6.7% found once. The sample consisted of CD8+ T cells from PBMCs, taken at baseline or after one month of anti-PD-1 therapy (not recorded which). V gene TRBV5-4 combines with J gene TRBJ2-7; D is uncertain. The receptor comes from a human donor with melanoma. The DNA of the CDR3 is TGTGCCAGCAGCTCCCCCACCTACGAGCAGTACTTC. Translated: CASSSPTYEQYF.